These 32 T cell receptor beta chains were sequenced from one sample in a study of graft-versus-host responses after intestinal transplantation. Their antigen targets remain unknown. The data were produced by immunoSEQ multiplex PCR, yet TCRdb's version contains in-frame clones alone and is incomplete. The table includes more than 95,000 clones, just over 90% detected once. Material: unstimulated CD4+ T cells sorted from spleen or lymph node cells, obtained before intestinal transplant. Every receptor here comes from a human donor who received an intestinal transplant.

CDR3 loop: CASSLDTAPDTQYF. The CDR3 bases are TGTGCCAGCAGCTTAGACACAGCCCCAGATACGCAGTATTTT. V and J are TRBV7-2 and TRBJ2-3; D unclear. The CDR3 loop spans 14 amino acids. Trimming removed 1 base from V and 4 bases from J, with 9 bases in between. Germline values: CDR1 SGHTA, CDR2 FQGNSA.

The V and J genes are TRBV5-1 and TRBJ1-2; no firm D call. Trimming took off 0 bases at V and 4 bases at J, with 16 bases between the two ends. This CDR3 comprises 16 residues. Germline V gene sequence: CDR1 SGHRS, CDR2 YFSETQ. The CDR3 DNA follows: TGCGCCAGCAGCTTGGCGACTACCGGGCCTCTCTATGGCTACACCTTC. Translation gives CASSLATTGPLYGYTF.

The chain's CDR3 is CASSLIGHGGSSPLHF. In DNA form, the CDR3 reads TGTGCCAGCAGCTTGATTGGGCACGGGGGTAGTTCACCCCTCCACTTT. The chain recombines TRBV5-4 with TRBJ1-6; a weak D match, TRBD1 (5 bases). Trimming took 1 base from V and 9 from J, leaving 17 bases between them. Looked up from germline, CDR1 is SGHNT and CDR2 is YYREEE (reference sequence). The CDR3 contains 16 residues.

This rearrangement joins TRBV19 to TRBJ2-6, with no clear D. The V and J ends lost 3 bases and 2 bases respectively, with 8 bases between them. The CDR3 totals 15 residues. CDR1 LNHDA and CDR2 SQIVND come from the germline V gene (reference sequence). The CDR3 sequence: CASSMSSAGANVLTF. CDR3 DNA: TGTGCCAGTAGTATGAGTTCGGCTGGGGCCAACGTCCTGACTTTC.

In DNA form, the CDR3 reads TGTGCCAGCAGTTTTAGTGGCTACTACACAGATACGCAGTATTTT. It translates to CASSFSGYYTDTQYF. This chain connects TRBV7-9 to TRBJ2-3; D is undetermined. Trimming removed 6 bases at V and 2 bases at J, with 15 bases between. The CDR3 consists of 15 residues. Germline V gives CDR1 SEHNR, CDR2 FQNEAQ (reference sequence).

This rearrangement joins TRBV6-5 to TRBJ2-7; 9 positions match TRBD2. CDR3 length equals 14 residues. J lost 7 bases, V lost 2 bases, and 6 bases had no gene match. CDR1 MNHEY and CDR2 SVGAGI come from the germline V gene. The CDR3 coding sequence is TGTGCCAGCAGTTACGGTCGGCTAGCGGGGGAGCAGTACTTC. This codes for CASSYGRLAGEQYF.

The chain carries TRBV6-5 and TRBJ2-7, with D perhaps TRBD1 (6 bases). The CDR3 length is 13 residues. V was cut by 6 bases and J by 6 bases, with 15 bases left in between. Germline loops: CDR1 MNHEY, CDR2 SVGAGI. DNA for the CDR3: TGTGCCAGCAGAGGGGGTCCGGTTCGCGAGCAGTACTTC. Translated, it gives CASRGGPVREQYF.

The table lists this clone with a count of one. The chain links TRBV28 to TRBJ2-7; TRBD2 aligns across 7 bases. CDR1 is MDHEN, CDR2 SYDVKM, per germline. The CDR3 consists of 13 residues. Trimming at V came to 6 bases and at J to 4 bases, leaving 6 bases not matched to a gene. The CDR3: CASRRTSGYEQYF. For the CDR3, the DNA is TGTGCCAGCAGGAGGACTAGTGGTTACGAGCAGTACTTC.

The CDR3 coding sequence is TGTGCCAGCAGCTTTAGCGGGGTTTACAATGAGCAGTTCTTC. Its protein product is CASSFSGVYNEQFF. This chain uses TRBV11-2 with TRBJ2-1; 8 nucleotides line up with TRBD2. From germline, CDR1 is SGHAT and CDR2 FQNNGV. The V segment lost 3 bases and the J segment 4 bases; nucleotides outside the gene matches: 2. This CDR3 comprises 14 residues.

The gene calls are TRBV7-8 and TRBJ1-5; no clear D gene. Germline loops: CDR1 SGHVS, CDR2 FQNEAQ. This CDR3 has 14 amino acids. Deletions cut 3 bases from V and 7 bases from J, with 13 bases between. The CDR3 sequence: CASSLSGRQQPQHF. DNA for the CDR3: TGTGCCAGCAGCTTGTCTGGCAGACAACAGCCCCAGCATTTT.

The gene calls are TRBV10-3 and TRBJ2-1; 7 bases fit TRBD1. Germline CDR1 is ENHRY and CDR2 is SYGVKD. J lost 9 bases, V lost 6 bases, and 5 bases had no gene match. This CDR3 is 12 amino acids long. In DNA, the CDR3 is TGTGCCATCAGCAGGACAGGCGGTGAGCAGTTCTTC. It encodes CAISRTGGEQFF.

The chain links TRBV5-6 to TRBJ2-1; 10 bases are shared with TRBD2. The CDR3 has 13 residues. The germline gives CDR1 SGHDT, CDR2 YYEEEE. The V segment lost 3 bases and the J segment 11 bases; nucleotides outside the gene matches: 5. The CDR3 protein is CASSSLLAGKQFF. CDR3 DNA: TGTGCCAGCAGCTCTTTACTAGCGGGAAAGCAGTTCTTC.

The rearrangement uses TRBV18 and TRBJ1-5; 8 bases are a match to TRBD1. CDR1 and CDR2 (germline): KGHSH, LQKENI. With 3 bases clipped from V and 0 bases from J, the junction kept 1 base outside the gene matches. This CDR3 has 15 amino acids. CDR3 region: CASSPTGVSNQPQHF. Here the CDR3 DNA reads TGTGCCAGCTCACCGACAGGGGTTAGCAATCAGCCCCAGCATTTT.

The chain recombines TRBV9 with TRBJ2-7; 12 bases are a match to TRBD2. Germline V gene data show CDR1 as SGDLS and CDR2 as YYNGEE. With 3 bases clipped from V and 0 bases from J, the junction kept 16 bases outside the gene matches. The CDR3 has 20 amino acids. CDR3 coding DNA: TGTGCCAGCAGCGCCCCTAACCCCGGGACTAGCGGGCCCAGCTCCTACGAGCAGTACTTC. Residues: CASSAPNPGTSGPSSYEQYF.

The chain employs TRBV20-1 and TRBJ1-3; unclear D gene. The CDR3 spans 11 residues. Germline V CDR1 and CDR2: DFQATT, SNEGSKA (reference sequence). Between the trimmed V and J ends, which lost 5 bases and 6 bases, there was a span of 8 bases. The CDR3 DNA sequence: TGCAGTGCTTATTCCGTAAACACCATATATTTT. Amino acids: CSAYSVNTIYF.

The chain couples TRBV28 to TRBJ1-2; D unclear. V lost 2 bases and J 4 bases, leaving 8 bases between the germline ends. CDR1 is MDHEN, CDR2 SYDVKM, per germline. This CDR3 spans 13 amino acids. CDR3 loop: CASSLRVSYGYTF. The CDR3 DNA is TGTGCCAGCAGTTTACGGGTTTCCTATGGCTACACCTTC.

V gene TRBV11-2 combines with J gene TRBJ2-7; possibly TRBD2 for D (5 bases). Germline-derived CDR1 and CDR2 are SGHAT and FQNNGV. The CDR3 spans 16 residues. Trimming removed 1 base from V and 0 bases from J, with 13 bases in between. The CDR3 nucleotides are TGTGCCAGCAGCTTAGGACGACTACGGAGCTCCTACGAGCAGTACTTC. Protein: CASSLGRLRSSYEQYF.

The CDR3 loop is CAGGEGYEQFF. The CDR3 coding sequence is TGTGCCGGGGGGGAGGGCTATGAGCAGTTCTTC. The chain uses TRBV30 and TRBJ2-1, with 7 positions matching TRBD2. The CDR3 sequence is 11 residues long. Germline V gene lookup returns CDR1 GTSNPN and CDR2 SVGIG (reference sequence). J was trimmed by 8 bases and V by 8 bases; bases with no gene match: 6.

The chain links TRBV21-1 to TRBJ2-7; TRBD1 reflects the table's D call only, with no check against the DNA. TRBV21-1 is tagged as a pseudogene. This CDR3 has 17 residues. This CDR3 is CASSKPFRDREPYEQYF. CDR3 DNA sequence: TGTGCCAGCAGCAAACCGTTCCGGGACAGGGAGCCCTACGAGCAGTACTTC.

DNA for the CDR3: TGTGCCAGCAGCTTCGGGAGGTTATCCTACGAGCAGTACTTC. It specifies CASSFGRLSYEQYF. The J gene is TRBJ2-7, the V gene TRBV7-2, with 7 bases matching TRBD2. Germline V lookup: CDR1 SGHTA, CDR2 FQGNSA. The J segment lost 1 base and the V segment lost 3 bases, leaving 3 bases of the junction unmatched. This CDR3 has 14 amino acids. Complete variable domain (other parts from reference TRBV7-2 and TRBJ2-7): GAGVSQSPSNKVTEKGKDVELRCDPISGHTALYWYRQSLGQGLEFLIYFQGNSAPDKSGLPSDRFSAERTGGSVSTLTIQRTQQEDSAVYLCASSFGRLSYEQYFGPGTRLTVT.

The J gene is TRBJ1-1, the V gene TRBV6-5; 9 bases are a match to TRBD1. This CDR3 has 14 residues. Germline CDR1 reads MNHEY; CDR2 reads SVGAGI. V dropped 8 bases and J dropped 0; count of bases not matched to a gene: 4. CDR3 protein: CASGTGGLNTEAFF. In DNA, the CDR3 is TGTGCCAGCGGTACAGGGGGCCTGAACACTGAAGCTTTCTTT.

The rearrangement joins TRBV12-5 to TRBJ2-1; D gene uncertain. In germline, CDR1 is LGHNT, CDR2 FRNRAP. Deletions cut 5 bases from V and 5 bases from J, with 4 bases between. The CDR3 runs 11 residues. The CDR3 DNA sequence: TGTGCTAGTGGTCCCGACAATGAGCAGTTCTTC. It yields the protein CASGPDNEQFF.

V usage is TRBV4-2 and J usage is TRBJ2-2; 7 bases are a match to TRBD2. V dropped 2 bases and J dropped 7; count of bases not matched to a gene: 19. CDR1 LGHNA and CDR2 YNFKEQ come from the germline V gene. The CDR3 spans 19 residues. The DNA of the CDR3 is TGTGCCAGCAGCCAACGGGACGCCTGGGCGGGAGTGGAGGGCGGGGAGCTGTTTTTT. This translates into CASSQRDAWAGVEGGELFF.

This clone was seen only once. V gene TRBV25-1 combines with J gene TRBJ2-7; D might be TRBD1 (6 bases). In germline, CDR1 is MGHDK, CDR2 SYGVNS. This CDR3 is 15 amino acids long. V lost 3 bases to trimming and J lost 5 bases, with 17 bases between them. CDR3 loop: CASSESRQEADEQYF. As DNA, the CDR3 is TGTGCCAGCAGTGAGTCAAGACAGGAGGCAGACGAGCAGTACTTC.

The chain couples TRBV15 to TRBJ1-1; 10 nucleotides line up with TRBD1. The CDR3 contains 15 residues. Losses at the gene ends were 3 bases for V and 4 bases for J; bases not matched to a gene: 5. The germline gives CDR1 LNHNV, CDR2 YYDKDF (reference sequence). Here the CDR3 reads CATSRTGGWSTEAFF. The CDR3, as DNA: TGTGCCACCAGCAGGACAGGGGGCTGGTCCACTGAAGCTTTCTTT.

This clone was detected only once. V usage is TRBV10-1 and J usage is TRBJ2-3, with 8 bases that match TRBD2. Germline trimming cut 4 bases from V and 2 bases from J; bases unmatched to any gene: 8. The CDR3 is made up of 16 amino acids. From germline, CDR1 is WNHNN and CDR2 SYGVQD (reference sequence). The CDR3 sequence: CASSGGASGFTDTQYF. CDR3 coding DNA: TGCGCCAGCAGTGGGGGTGCTAGCGGGTTCACAGATACGCAGTATTTT.

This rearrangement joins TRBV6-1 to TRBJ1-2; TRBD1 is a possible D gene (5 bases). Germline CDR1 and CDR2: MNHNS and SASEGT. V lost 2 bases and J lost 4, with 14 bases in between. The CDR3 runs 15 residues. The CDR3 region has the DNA TGTGCCAGCAGTGAATGGGGGGAGGGGTTCTATGGCTACACCTTC. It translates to CASSEWGEGFYGYTF.

CDR3: CAISESIPRGTEAFF. CDR3 sequence (DNA): TGTGCCATCAGTGAGTCGATCCCCCGGGGGACTGAAGCTTTCTTT. The chain has TRBV10-3 and TRBJ1-1; a possible D gene is TRBD1 (5 bases). V lost 0 bases and J 5 bases, leaving 13 bases between the germline ends. Germline V gene sequence: CDR1 ENHRY, CDR2 SYGVKD. The CDR3 is 15 residues long.

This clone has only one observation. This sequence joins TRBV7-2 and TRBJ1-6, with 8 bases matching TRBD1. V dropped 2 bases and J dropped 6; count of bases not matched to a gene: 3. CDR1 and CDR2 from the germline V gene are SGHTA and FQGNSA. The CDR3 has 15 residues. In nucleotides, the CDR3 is TGTGCCAGCAGCTTACGGACAGGGCCTAATTCACCCCTCCACTTT. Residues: CASSLRTGPNSPLHF.

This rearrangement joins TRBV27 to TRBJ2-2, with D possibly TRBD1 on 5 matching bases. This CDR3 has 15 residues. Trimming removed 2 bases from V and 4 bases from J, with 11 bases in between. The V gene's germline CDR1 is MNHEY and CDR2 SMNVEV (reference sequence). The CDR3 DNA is TGTGCCAGCAGTTTAAACAGAAGGGGCACCGGGGAGCTGTTTTTT. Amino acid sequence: CASSLNRRGTGELFF.

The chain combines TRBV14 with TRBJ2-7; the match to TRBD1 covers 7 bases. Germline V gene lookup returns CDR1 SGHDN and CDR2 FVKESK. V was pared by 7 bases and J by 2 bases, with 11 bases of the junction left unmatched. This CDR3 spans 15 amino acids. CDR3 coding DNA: TGTGCCAGCAACTCGGGACAGAACTACCCCTACGAGCAGTACTTC. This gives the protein CASNSGQNYPYEQYF.

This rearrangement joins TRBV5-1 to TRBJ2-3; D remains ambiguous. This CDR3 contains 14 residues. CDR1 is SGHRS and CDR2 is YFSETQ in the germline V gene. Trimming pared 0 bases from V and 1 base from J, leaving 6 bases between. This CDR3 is CASSLVSGTDTQYF. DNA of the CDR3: TGCGCCAGCAGCTTGGTCTCTGGCACAGATACGCAGTATTTT.